This TCR beta chain came from a study of blood T cell repertoires in COVID-19. Assay used: immunoSEQ multiplex PCR; TCRdb lists only in-frame clones, some missing. The sample contains 100,000 or so clones, around 86% of which appear only once. The CDR3 spans 12 residues. The germline CDR1 and CDR2 sequences are SGHRS and YFSETQ. The V gene lost 3 bases and the J gene lost 8 bases, with 11 bases spanning the gap. The gene calls are TRBV5-1 and TRBJ1-1; no firm D call. The sequenced material came from peripheral blood. This receptor was taken from a man aged 45-60 years with acute or convalescent COVID-19. The DNA of the CDR3 is TGCGCCAGCAGCTCATGGACTAGGGAAGCTTTCTTT. It yields the protein CASSSWTREAFF.